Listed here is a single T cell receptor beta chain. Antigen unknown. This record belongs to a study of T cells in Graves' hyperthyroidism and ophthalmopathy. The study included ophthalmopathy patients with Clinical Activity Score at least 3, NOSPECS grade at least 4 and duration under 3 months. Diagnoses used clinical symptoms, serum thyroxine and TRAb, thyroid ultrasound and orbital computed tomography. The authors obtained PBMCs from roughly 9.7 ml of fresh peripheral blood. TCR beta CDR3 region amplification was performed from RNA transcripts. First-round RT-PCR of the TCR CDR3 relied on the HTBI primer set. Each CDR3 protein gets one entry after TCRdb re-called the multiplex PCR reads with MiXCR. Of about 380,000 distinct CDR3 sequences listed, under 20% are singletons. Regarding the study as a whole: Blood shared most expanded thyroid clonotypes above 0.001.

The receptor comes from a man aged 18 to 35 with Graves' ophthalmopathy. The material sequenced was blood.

CDR3 sequence: CASSQDRGRRGDYGYTF. CDR3 DNA sequence: TGTGCCAGCAGTCAGGACAGGGGGCGCAGGGGAGACTATGGCTACACCTTC. The chain has TRBV27 and TRBJ1-2, with 11 nucleotides matching TRBD1. The V gene's germline CDR1 is MNHEY and CDR2 SMNVEV (reference sequence). V was pared by 5 bases and J by 3 bases, with 11 bases of the junction left unmatched. The CDR3 is 17 amino acids.